This is a list of T cell receptor beta chains from one sample in a study of blood T cell repertoires in COVID-19. TCRdb's table, derived via immunoSEQ multiplex PCR, lists solely in-frame clones and lacks some. Altogether 75,000 to 100,000 clones are present, 70% to 90% being singletons, with the ten largest covering 4% to 5%. Sequenced sample: peripheral blood. The origin of the receptors is a man aged 65-85 years with acute or convalescent COVID-19. Each CDR3 is given with its conserved first and last residue. The D gene is left open where the match is weak. Expanded clones are given a class, and other clones once, few, many or no size at all.

clone size: NA; J gene: TRBJ1-5; V gene: TRBV6-1; D gene: NA; CDR3 DNA: TGTGCCAGCAGTGAAGCGCTGGCAGGCAATCAGCCCCAGCATTTT; CDR3 protein: CASSEALAGNQPQHF
clone size: few; J gene: TRBJ1-5; V gene: TRBV7-6; D gene: TRBD1; CDR3 DNA: TGTGCCAGCAGCCGCGGGACAGGGGGTGATTATAGCAATCAGCCCCAGCATTTT; CDR3 protein: CASSRGTGGDYSNQPQHF
clone size: NA; J gene: TRBJ1-1; V gene: TRBV19; D gene: TRBD1; CDR3 DNA: TGTGCCAGTAGTATCTCCAGACAGGGCCGACGGAACACTGAAGCTTTCTTT; CDR3 protein: CASSISRQGRRNTEAFF
clone size: NA; J gene: TRBJ1-1; V gene: TRBV27; D gene: NA; CDR3 DNA: TGTGCCAGCAGACAGAACACTGAAGCTTTCTTT; CDR3 protein: CASRQNTEAFF
clone size: NA; J gene: TRBJ1-5; V gene: TRBV2; D gene: NA; CDR3 DNA: TGTGCCAGCAGTGACAGAAAAACAAGCAATCAGCCCCAGCATTTT; CDR3 protein: CASSDRKTSNQPQHF
clone size: NA; J gene: TRBJ1-6; V gene: TRBV6-1; D gene: TRBD1; CDR3 DNA: TGTGCCAGCAGTGAAGCAGGGACAGGGATTAATTCACCCCTCCACTTT; CDR3 protein: CASSEAGTGINSPLHF
clone size: NA; J gene: TRBJ2-7; V gene: TRBV12-3/TRBV12-4; D gene: TRBD2; CDR3 DNA: TGTGCCAGCAGTTATGGACTAGCATACGAGCAGTACTTC; CDR3 protein: CASSYGLAYEQYF
clone size: NA; J gene: TRBJ2-5; V gene: TRBV5-6; D gene: TRBD1; CDR3 DNA: TGTGCCAGCAGCTCGGATTTTTCGACAGGGCAAGAGACCCAGTACTTC; CDR3 protein: CASSSDFSTGQETQYF
clone size: NA; J gene: TRBJ2-6; V gene: TRBV2; D gene: NA; CDR3 DNA: TGTGCCAACCCCGTAAGGGGCGGAGGGGCCAACGTCCTGACTTTC; CDR3 protein: CANPVRGGGANVLTF
clone size: NA; J gene: TRBJ2-1; V gene: TRBV24-1; D gene: TRBD2; CDR3 DNA: TGTGCCACCAGTGATTCCAGCGGGGGGGCCATAAATGAGCAGTTCTTC; CDR3 protein: CATSDSSGGAINEQFF
clone size: NA; J gene: TRBJ2-2; V gene: TRBV5-4; D gene: NA; CDR3 DNA: TGTGCCAGCAGCTCCCAGGGTACCGGGGAGCTGTTTTTT; CDR3 protein: CASSSQGTGELFF
clone size: NA; J gene: TRBJ2-5; V gene: TRBV7-8; D gene: NA; CDR3 DNA: TGTGCCAGCAGCCCGACAGGCCTACAAGAGACCCAGTACTTC; CDR3 protein: CASSPTGLQETQYF
clone size: NA; J gene: TRBJ2-5; V gene: TRBV9; D gene: NA; CDR3 DNA: TGTGCCAGCAGCGTAGGAGGGGGACAAGAGACCCAGTACTTC; CDR3 protein: CASSVGGGQETQYF
clone size: once; J gene: TRBJ1-1; V gene: TRBV11-1; D gene: NA; CDR3 DNA: TGTGCCAGCAGCTTAGGGCGGTATTTGGAAGCTTTCTTT; CDR3 protein: CASSLGRYLEAFF
clone size: few; J gene: TRBJ1-1; V gene: TRBV6-5; D gene: TRBD1; CDR3 DNA: TGTGCCAGCAGTCGGGACAGGGTTGAGAACACTGAAGCTTTCTTT; CDR3 protein: CASSRDRVENTEAFF
clone size: few; J gene: TRBJ1-1; V gene: TRBV27; D gene: NA; CDR3 DNA: TGTGCCAGCAGGCCTAGAAGTTTGAACACTGAAGCTTTCTTT; CDR3 protein: CASRPRSLNTEAFF
clone size: NA; J gene: TRBJ2-5; V gene: TRBV21-1; D gene: NA; CDR3 DNA: TGTGCCAGCAGCAAAGCGCTTATGAGAGGGGGGGCCGAGACCCAGTACTTC; CDR3 protein: CASSKALMRGGAETQYF
clone size: NA; J gene: TRBJ1-1; V gene: TRBV19; D gene: TRBD1; CDR3 DNA: TGTGCCAGTAGCCCGGGACAGCCTGGGGTTGACACTGAAGCTTTCTTT; CDR3 protein: CASSPGQPGVDTEAFF
clone size: few; J gene: TRBJ1-2; V gene: TRBV10-1; D gene: TRBD1; CDR3 DNA: TGCGCCAGCAGTGAGTCTCCAATCCGGGACAGGAGGAACTATGGCTACACCTTC; CDR3 protein: CASSESPIRDRRNYGYTF
clone size: NA; J gene: TRBJ1-4; V gene: TRBV11-2; D gene: NA; CDR3 DNA: TGTGCCAGCAGTTCTACCGGAGTCGGGGAAAAACTGTTTTTT; CDR3 protein: CASSSTGVGEKLFF
clone size: NA; J gene: TRBJ1-2; V gene: TRBV28; D gene: TRBD1; CDR3 DNA: TGTGCCAGCAGTCTCGACAGGGGTAATGGCTACACCTTC; CDR3 protein: CASSLDRGNGYTF
clone size: NA; J gene: TRBJ2-7; V gene: TRBV27; D gene: TRBD2; CDR3 DNA: TGTGCCAGCAGTCCGATAGCGGGGGGTCCCTACGAGCAGTACTTC; CDR3 protein: CASSPIAGGPYEQYF
clone size: NA; J gene: TRBJ2-1; V gene: TRBV7-9; D gene: TRBD2; CDR3 DNA: TGTGCCAGCAGCCTGGGACTAGCGGGGGTCAATGAGCAGTTCTTC; CDR3 protein: CASSLGLAGVNEQFF
clone size: NA; J gene: TRBJ2-7; V gene: TRBV6-5; D gene: NA; CDR3 DNA: TGTGCCAGCAGTTGGCCGGAGGGGTCCTACGAGCAGTACTTC; CDR3 protein: CASSWPEGSYEQYF
clone size: once; J gene: TRBJ1-4; V gene: TRBV19; D gene: NA; CDR3 DNA: TGTGCCAGTATGGAACCCGGGAGTGAAAAACTGTTTTTT; CDR3 protein: CASMEPGSEKLFF
clone size: NA; J gene: TRBJ2-6; V gene: TRBV7-9; D gene: TRBD1; CDR3 DNA: TGTGCCAGCAGCCCCCTCCCAGGACAGGGTTCCTCTGGGGCCAACGTCCTGACTTTC; CDR3 protein: CASSPLPGQGSSGANVLTF
clone size: NA; J gene: TRBJ1-2; V gene: TRBV20-1; D gene: NA; CDR3 DNA: TGCAGTGCTAGTCAAGGCAGGGGAGAAGGCTACACCTTC; CDR3 protein: CSASQGRGEGYTF
clone size: NA; J gene: TRBJ2-7; V gene: TRBV30; D gene: NA; CDR3 DNA: TGTGCCTGGAGTCGGGTGGCAGGGGCCGAGCAGTACTTC; CDR3 protein: CAWSRVAGAEQYF
clone size: NA; J gene: TRBJ2-1; V gene: TRBV6-5; D gene: NA; CDR3 DNA: TGTGCCAGCAGACGGGGGGCCAGAGACAATGAGCAGTTCTTC; CDR3 protein: CASRRGARDNEQFF
clone size: NA; J gene: TRBJ2-4; V gene: TRBV18; D gene: TRBD1; CDR3 DNA: TGTGCCAGCTCACTGACAGGGGGCGCTGCCAAAAACATTCAGTACTTC; CDR3 protein: CASSLTGGAAKNIQYF
clone size: once; J gene: TRBJ1-2; V gene: TRBV10-3; D gene: NA; CDR3 DNA: TGTGCCATCAGTGATAGGAGACAGGACTATGGCTACACCTTC; CDR3 protein: CAISDRRQDYGYTF
clone size: NA; J gene: TRBJ2-1; V gene: TRBV3-1/TRBV3-2; D gene: TRBD2; CDR3 DNA: TGTGCCAGCAGCCAAGATGCGAGCGGGGGGCAGGAGCAGTTCTTC; CDR3 protein: CASSQDASGGQEQFF
clone size: few; J gene: TRBJ1-5; V gene: TRBV11-2; D gene: TRBD1; CDR3 DNA: TGTGCCAGCAGCTTGGCAGGGGGAGGCAATCAGCCCCAGCATTTT; CDR3 protein: CASSLAGGGNQPQHF
clone size: NA; J gene: TRBJ2-5; V gene: TRBV5-4; D gene: TRBD2; CDR3 DNA: TGTGCCAGCAGCGGCGGGGGGAGGCAAGAGACCCAGTACTTC; CDR3 protein: CASSGGGRQETQYF
clone size: NA; J gene: TRBJ2-3; V gene: TRBV27; D gene: NA; CDR3 DNA: TGTGCCAGCAGGAAAGGGGGCACAGATACGCAGTATTTT; CDR3 protein: CASRKGGTDTQYF
clone size: NA; J gene: TRBJ1-4; V gene: TRBV5-1; D gene: TRBD1; CDR3 DNA: TGCGCCAGCAGCGCAAGACAGGGGTCAGGAGAAAAACTGTTTTTT; CDR3 protein: CASSARQGSGEKLFF
clone size: NA; J gene: TRBJ1-3; V gene: TRBV7-8; D gene: NA; CDR3 DNA: TGTGCCAGCAGCTTACAAGCCCCAGGGACTGGAAACACCATATATTTT; CDR3 protein: CASSLQAPGTGNTIYF
clone size: NA; J gene: TRBJ2-3; V gene: TRBV5-1; D gene: TRBD1; CDR3 DNA: TGCGCCAGCAGCTCCCCGGGACAGGGGTCAGATACGCAGTATTTT; CDR3 protein: CASSSPGQGSDTQYF
clone size: NA; J gene: TRBJ1-1; V gene: TRBV5-1; D gene: TRBD1; CDR3 DNA: TGCGCCAGCAGCCCCTACCCACCGGGACAGGGCTACGTTAGGGCTTTCTTT; CDR3 protein: CASSPYPPGQGYVRAFF
clone size: once; J gene: TRBJ2-3; V gene: TRBV7-9; D gene: TRBD2; CDR3 DNA: TGTGCCAGCAGCTTCCTAGCGGGGACTAGCACAGATACGCAGTATTTT; CDR3 protein: CASSFLAGTSTDTQYF
clone size: NA; J gene: TRBJ1-1; V gene: TRBV19; D gene: TRBD1; CDR3 DNA: TGTGCCAGTAGTTCCGGGACAGAGAACACTGAAGCTTTCTTT; CDR3 protein: CASSSGTENTEAFF
clone size: NA; J gene: TRBJ1-1; V gene: TRBV10-1; D gene: TRBD1; CDR3 DNA: TGCGCCAGCAGTGAGACGGACAGGGGGAACACTGAAGCTTTCTTT; CDR3 protein: CASSETDRGNTEAFF
clone size: NA; J gene: TRBJ1-2; V gene: TRBV11-1; D gene: NA; CDR3 DNA: TGTGCCAGCAGCCCGAACAGAGTTTCCTATGGCTACACCTTC; CDR3 protein: CASSPNRVSYGYTF
clone size: NA; J gene: TRBJ1-1; V gene: TRBV3-1/TRBV3-2; D gene: NA; CDR3 DNA: TGTGCCAGCAGCCACCGAGGGCTGAACACTGAAGCTTTCTTT; CDR3 protein: CASSHRGLNTEAFF
clone size: NA; J gene: TRBJ2-3; V gene: TRBV30; D gene: NA; CDR3 DNA: TGTGCCGGAGGCGACCGAGATACGCAGTATTTT; CDR3 protein: CAGGDRDTQYF
clone size: NA; J gene: TRBJ2-2; V gene: TRBV5-8; D gene: NA; CDR3 DNA: TGTGCCAGCAGCTTGGCCACGAGGGCCGGGGAGCTGTTTTTT; CDR3 protein: CASSLATRAGELFF
clone size: NA; J gene: TRBJ2-2; V gene: TRBV19; D gene: NA; CDR3 DNA: TGTGCCAGTAGAACTTTGGCGGGGGCCGTCACCGGGGAGCTGTTTTTT; CDR3 protein: CASRTLAGAVTGELFF
clone size: NA; J gene: TRBJ1-4; V gene: TRBV5-4; D gene: TRBD1; CDR3 DNA: TGTGCCAGCAGCTCGACAGGGAGGTCGGATGAAAAACTGTTTTTT; CDR3 protein: CASSSTGRSDEKLFF
clone size: once; J gene: TRBJ2-1; V gene: TRBV7-3; D gene: NA; CDR3 DNA: TGTGCCAGCAGCGATAACACCGTTGGGCAGTTCTTC; CDR3 protein: CASSDNTVGQFF
clone size: NA; J gene: TRBJ1-6; V gene: TRBV27; D gene: TRBD1; CDR3 DNA: TGTGCCAGCAGTCCTACCCGCGGGACAGCTAATTCACCCCTCCACTTT; CDR3 protein: CASSPTRGTANSPLHF